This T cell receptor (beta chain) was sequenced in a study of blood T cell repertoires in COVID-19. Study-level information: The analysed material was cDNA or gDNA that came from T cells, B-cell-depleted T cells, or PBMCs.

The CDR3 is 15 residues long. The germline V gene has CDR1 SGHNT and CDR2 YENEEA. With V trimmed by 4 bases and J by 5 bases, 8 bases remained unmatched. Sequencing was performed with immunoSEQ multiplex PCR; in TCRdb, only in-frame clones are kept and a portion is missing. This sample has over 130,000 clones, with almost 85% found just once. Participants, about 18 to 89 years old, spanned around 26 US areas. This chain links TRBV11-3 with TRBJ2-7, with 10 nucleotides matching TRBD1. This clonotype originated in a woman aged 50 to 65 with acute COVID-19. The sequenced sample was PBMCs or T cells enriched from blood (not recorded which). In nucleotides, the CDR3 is TGTGCCAGCAGCTCGCGACCGGGACAGGGGAACGAGCAGTACTTC. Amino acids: CASSSRPGQGNEQYF.